The 2 T cell receptor beta chains listed next were all sequenced from one sample in a study of tumor-infiltrating lymphocytes in localized non-small cell lung cancer. This table comes from immunoSEQ multiplex PCR, and its TCRdb copy is limited to in-frame clones, with some not included. The table lists roughly 12,000 clones, roughly three quarters of them singletons, with about a sixth in the top ten. Input material: uninvolved lung tissue not adjacent to the tumor. These receptor sequences come from a human donor with non-small cell lung cancer.

Only a few counts were recorded for this clone. This chain connects TRBV6-4 to TRBJ2-2; D may be TRBD1 (6 bases). CDR3 size: 13 residues. V dropped 5 bases and J dropped 5 bases, with 9 bases sitting between them. CDR1 and CDR2 (germline): MRHNA, SNTAGT. The CDR3 bases are TGTGCCAGCAGTACCACAGGGACCGGGGAGCTGTTTTTT. Residues: CASSTTGTGELFF.

V and J are TRBV30 and TRBJ1-2; no definite D call. V dropped 0 bases and J dropped 0 bases, with 8 bases sitting between them. Germline values: CDR1 GTSNPN, CDR2 SVGIG (reference sequence). The CDR3 sequence is 14 residues long. The CDR3 loop reads CAWSVLAANYGYTF. The CDR3 nucleotides read TGTGCCTGGAGTGTACTGGCAGCTAACTATGGCTACACCTTC.